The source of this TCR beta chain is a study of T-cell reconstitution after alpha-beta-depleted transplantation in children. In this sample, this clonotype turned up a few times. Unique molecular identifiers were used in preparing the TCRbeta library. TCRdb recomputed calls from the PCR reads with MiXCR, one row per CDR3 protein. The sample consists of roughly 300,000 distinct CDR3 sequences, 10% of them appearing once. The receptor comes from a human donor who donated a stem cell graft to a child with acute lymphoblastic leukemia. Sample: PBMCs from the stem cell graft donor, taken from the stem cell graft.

This chain's CDR3 is CASEMEPSSYNEQFF. In DNA form, the CDR3 reads TGCGCCAGCGAGATGGAGCCCAGCTCCTACAATGAGCAGTTCTTC. The rearrangement uses TRBV5-1 and TRBJ2-1; D uncertain. The germline gives CDR1 SGHRS, CDR2 YFSETQ. The V and J ends lost 7 bases and 0 bases respectively, with 14 bases between them. The CDR3 covers 15 residues.